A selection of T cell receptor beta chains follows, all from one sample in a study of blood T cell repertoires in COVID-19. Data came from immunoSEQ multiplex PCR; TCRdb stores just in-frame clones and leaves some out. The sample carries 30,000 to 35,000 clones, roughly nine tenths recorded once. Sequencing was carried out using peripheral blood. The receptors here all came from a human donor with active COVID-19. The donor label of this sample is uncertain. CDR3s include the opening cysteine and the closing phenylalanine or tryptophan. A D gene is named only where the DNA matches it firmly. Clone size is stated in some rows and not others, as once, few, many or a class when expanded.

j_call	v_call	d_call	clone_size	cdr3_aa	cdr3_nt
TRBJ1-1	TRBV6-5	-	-	CASKKQGNTEAFF	TGTGCCAGCAAAAAACAGGGGAACACTGAAGCTTTCTTT
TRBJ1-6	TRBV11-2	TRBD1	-	CASSLDRAGGGSSYNSPLHF	TGTGCCAGCAGCTTAGATAGGGCAGGGGGCGGGAGCTCCTATAATTCACCCCTCCACTTT
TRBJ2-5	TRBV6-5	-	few	CASSSDGSMRETQYF	TGTGCCAGCAGCTCTGATGGGAGCATGAGGGAGACCCAGTACTTC
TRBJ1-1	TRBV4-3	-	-	CASSQDSRRNTEAFF	TGCGCCAGCAGCCAAGATAGCAGAAGAAACACTGAAGCTTTCTTT
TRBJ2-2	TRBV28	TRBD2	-	CASSLSGGTSGTGELFF	TGTGCCAGCAGTTTATCGGGTGGGACTAGCGGGACCGGGGAGCTGTTTTTT
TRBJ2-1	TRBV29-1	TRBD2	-	CSVKVWEGPGEQFF	TGCAGCGTTAAAGTTTGGGAGGGCCCGGGTGAGCAGTTCTTC
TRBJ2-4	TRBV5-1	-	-	CASSRAGEIQYF	TGCGCCAGCAGCCGTGCCGGGGAGATTCAGTACTTC
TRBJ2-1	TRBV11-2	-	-	CASSPTSVSFF	TGTGCCAGCAGCCCGACTAGTGTGTCGTTCTTC
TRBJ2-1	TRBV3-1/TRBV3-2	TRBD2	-	CASSQEGRGGRFGEQFF	TGTGCCAGCAGCCAAGAGGGTCGCGGGGGAAGGTTTGGTGAGCAGTTCTTC
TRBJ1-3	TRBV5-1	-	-	CASSPTAGPGNTIYF	TGCGCCAGCAGCCCTACCGCAGGGCCTGGAAACACCATATATTTT
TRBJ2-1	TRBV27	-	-	CASSPKTSLFF	TGTGCCAGCAGTCCCAAGACTAGTCTCTTCTTC
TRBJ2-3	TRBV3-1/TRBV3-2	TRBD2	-	CASSHRLAGADTQYF	TGTGCCAGCAGCCACAGACTAGCGGGGGCAGATACGCAGTATTTT
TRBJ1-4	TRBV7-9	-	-	CASSLTGRGHEKLFF	TGTGCCAGCAGCTTAACCGGGCGGGGGCATGAAAAACTGTTTTTT
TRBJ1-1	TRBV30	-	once	CAWFPERGIGGTEAFF	TGTGCCTGGTTCCCCGAGAGGGGGATTGGAGGCACTGAAGCTTTCTTT
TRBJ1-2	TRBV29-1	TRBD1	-	CSVMTGHGYTF	TGCAGCGTTATGACAGGGCATGGCTACACCTTC
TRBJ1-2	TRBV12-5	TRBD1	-	CASGLVIGLTGGNYGYTF	TGTGCTAGTGGTTTGGTAATTGGCCTTACAGGGGGAAACTATGGCTACACCTTC
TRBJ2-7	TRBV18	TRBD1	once	CVSSPDRGAYEQYF	TGTGTCAGCTCACCGGACAGGGGAGCCTACGAGCAGTACTTC
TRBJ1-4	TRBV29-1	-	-	CSVGGAGTGEKLFF	TGCAGCGTGGGAGGGGCAGGGACGGGTGAAAAACTGTTTTTT
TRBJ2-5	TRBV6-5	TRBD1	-	CASSYSSGGALETQYF	TGTGCCAGCAGTTACAGCTCAGGGGGCGCGTTAGAGACCCAGTACTTC
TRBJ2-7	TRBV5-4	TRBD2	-	CASSLWVGTKEQYF	TGTGCCAGCAGCTTGTGGGTCGGGACTAAGGAGCAGTACTTC
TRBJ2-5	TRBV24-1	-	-	CATSDKVGGTQYF	TGTGCCACCAGTGATAAGGTCGGGGGGACCCAGTACTTC
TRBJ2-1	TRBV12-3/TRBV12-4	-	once	CASSLLENNEQFF	TGTGCCAGCAGTTTACTAGAAAACAATGAGCAGTTCTTC
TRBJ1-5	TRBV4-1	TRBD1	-	CASSPGTGANQPQHF	TGCGCCAGCAGCCCGGGGACAGGGGCAAATCAGCCCCAGCATTTT
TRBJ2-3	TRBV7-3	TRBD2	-	CASSPVGGSTDTQYF	TGTGCCAGCAGCCCCGTCGGGGGGAGCACAGATACGCAGTATTTT
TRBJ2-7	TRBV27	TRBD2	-	CASSQARTSGQYEQYF	TGTGCCAGCAGTCAGGCTCGGACTAGCGGCCAGTACGAGCAGTACTTC
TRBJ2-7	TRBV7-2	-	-	CASSWGVGEGYEQYF	TGTGCCAGCAGCTGGGGGGTGGGGGAAGGCTACGAGCAGTACTTC
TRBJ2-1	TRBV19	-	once	CASGAPGGNEQFF	TGTGCCAGCGGGGCCCCAGGGGGGAATGAGCAGTTCTTC
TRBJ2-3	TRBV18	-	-	CASSPRADTQYF	TGTGCCAGCTCACCAAGAGCGGATACGCAGTATTTT
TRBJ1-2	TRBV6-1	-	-	CASSESPQGNYGYTF	TGTGCCAGCAGTGAAAGCCCCCAGGGTAACTATGGCTACACCTTC
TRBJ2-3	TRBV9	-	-	CASSVGRAGTDTQYF	TGTGCCAGCAGCGTAGGCCGCGCAGGAACAGATACGCAGTATTTT
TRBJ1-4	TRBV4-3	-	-	CASSQDSEEKLFF	TGCGCCAGCAGCCAAGACTCGGAGGAAAAACTGTTTTTT
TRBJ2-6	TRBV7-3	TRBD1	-	CASSAAGTVSGANVLTF	TGTGCCAGCAGCGCCGCCGGGACAGTCTCTGGGGCCAACGTCCTGACTTTC
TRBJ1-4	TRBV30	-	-	CAWRPTGNTNEKLFF	TGTGCCTGGAGGCCTACAGGGAACACTAATGAAAAACTGTTTTTT
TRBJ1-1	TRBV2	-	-	CASRVDSRNTEAFF	TGTGCCAGCAGGGTAGACAGCCGGAACACTGAAGCTTTCTTT
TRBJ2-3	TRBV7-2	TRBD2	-	CASSSYRPRGGARDTQYF	TGTGCCAGCAGCTCCTACAGGCCCCGGGGGGGGGCCAGAGATACGCAGTATTTT
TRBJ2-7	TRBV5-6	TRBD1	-	CASSYPGQGYEQYF	TGTGCCAGCAGCTACCCGGGACAGGGCTACGAGCAGTACTTC
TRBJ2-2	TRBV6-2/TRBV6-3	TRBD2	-	CASSPASGRAGTGTGELFF	TGTGCCAGCAGCCCTGCTAGCGGGAGGGCCGGGACTGGCACCGGGGAGCTGTTTTTT
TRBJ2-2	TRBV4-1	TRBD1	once	CASSEAQGAIGELFF	TGCGCCAGCAGCGAGGCGCAGGGGGCAATCGGGGAGCTGTTTTTT
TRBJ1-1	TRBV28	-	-	CASFYRDTEAFF	TGTGCCAGTTTTTACCGGGACACTGAAGCTTTCTTT
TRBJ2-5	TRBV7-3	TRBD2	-	CASSPSGRAWQETQYF	TGTGCCAGCAGTCCCAGCGGGAGGGCCTGGCAAGAGACCCAGTACTTC